This is a list of T cell receptor beta chains from one sample in a study of cytotoxic CD8 clonotypes in ibrutinib-treated CLL. Libraries were prepared by immunoSEQ multiplex PCR; TCRdb keeps only in-frame clonotypes and omits some of them. The table shows around 140,000 clones, with roughly 85% occurring only once. The sequencing used PBMCs, collected after 24 months of ibrutinib treatment. These TCRs come from a human donor with chronic lymphocytic leukemia. The CDR3 runs from the conserved cysteine through the conserved F or W. D genes are given only for firm matches. Expanded clones get a size class; other rows say once, few or many, or leave the size out.

D	size	V	J	DNA	CDR3
TRBD1	.	TRBV29-1	TRBJ2-3	TGCAGCGTGGACAGGGGGGGGACAGATACGCAGTATTTT	CSVDRGGTDTQYF
TRBD1	once	TRBV6-5	TRBJ2-7	TGTGCCAGCAGTTCCCGAGACAGGGGAAGCTACGAGCAGTACTTC	CASSSRDRGSYEQYF
.	.	TRBV29-1	TRBJ1-2	TGCAGCGTTTACTCCAGGGAACTTATAAGGGGAATTAACTATGGCTACACCTTC	CSVYSRELIRGINYGYTF
.	.	TRBV28	TRBJ2-7	TGTGCCAGCAGTCCCTCGACAGACTCCTACGAGCAGTACTTC	CASSPSTDSYEQYF
.	.	TRBV29-1	TRBJ2-1	TGCAGCGTTGTTCCCGATGAGCAGTGGGAGGATGAGCAGTTCTTC	CSVVPDEQWEDEQFF
.	.	TRBV19	TRBJ2-3	TGTGCCAGTAAGCAGGGGCCGATGCAAGATACGCAGTATTTT	CASKQGPMQDTQYF
TRBD1	.	TRBV28	TRBJ2-1	TGTGCCAGCAGTTCGGGGGACAGGGTCAATGAGCAGTTCTTC	CASSSGDRVNEQFF
TRBD1	.	TRBV10-3	TRBJ1-2	TGTGCCATCAGTGACCAAGGACAGGGCTATGGCTACACCTTC	CAISDQGQGYGYTF
TRBD2	once	TRBV4-2	TRBJ2-5	TGTGCCAGCAGCCAAGATCAAGCTAGCGGGCTGGAGACCCAGTACTTC	CASSQDQASGLETQYF
TRBD2	few	TRBV9	TRBJ2-3	TGTGCCAGCAGCGTAGCAGCGGGAGGGTGGACAGATACGCAGTATTTT	CASSVAAGGWTDTQYF
.	once	TRBV5-1	TRBJ2-5	TGCGCCAGCAGCTCGGAGTTGATTGAGACCCAGTACTTC	CASSSELIETQYF
.	.	TRBV5-4	TRBJ2-7	TGTGCCAGCAGCTTACCCCGGGACAAGAAGTACGAGCAGTACTTC	CASSLPRDKKYEQYF
TRBD1	.	TRBV10-2	TRBJ2-7	TGCGCCAGCAGAGACAGGGGGGTTTCCTACGAGCAGTACTTC	CASRDRGVSYEQYF
.	few	TRBV18	TRBJ2-1	TGTGCCAGCTCACCACCACCGGGACACCCTTGGGGCGATGAGCAGTTCTTC	CASSPPPGHPWGDEQFF
TRBD2	once	TRBV6-5	TRBJ2-7	TGTGCCAGCAGTCCTCAACCGGGACTAGCGAACGAGCAGTACTTC	CASSPQPGLANEQYF
TRBD2	.	TRBV7-9	TRBJ2-1	TGTGCCAGCAGCTTAGCCCTAGCGGAGGGCAATGAGCAGTTCTTC	CASSLALAEGNEQFF
.	once	TRBV7-8	TRBJ1-1	TGTGCCAGCAGCTTAGGAAATCTGGTGGCTGAAGCTTTCTTT	CASSLGNLVAEAFF
.	.	TRBV27	TRBJ1-5	TGTGCCAGCAGTGTATCGGGGGACCGCTCTGGTCAGCCCCAGCATTTT	CASSVSGDRSGQPQHF
TRBD2	.	TRBV2	TRBJ2-2	TGTGCCAGCAGTAAAGCTAGCGGAAACACCGGGGAGCTGTTTTTT	CASSKASGNTGELFF
TRBD2	.	TRBV7-9	TRBJ2-7	TGTGCCAGCAGCTCCGATAGCGGGAGGGCCCCCGAGCAGTACTTC	CASSSDSGRAPEQYF
.	.	TRBV10-3	TRBJ1-5	TGTGCCATCGGGGGGAAAGGAGGCAATCAGCCCCAGCATTTT	CAIGGKGGNQPQHF
.	.	TRBV11-2	TRBJ2-3	TGTGCCAGCAGCTTAGTAGCGGGCACAGATACGCAGTATTTT	CASSLVAGTDTQYF
.	few	TRBV30	TRBJ1-1	TGTGCCTGGAGTGAGCAGGGTTACACTGAAGCTTTCTTT	CAWSEQGYTEAFF
.	.	TRBV6-5	TRBJ1-4	TGTGCCAGCTGGGGAGGCCCTAATGAAAAACTGTTTTTT	CASWGGPNEKLFF
.	.	TRBV10-3	TRBJ1-1	TGTGCCATCAGTGAGTCGAGGAGTGTTAGGAACACTGAAGCTTTCTTT	CAISESRSVRNTEAFF
TRBD2	.	TRBV7-3	TRBJ2-1	TGTGCCAGCAGCTTAAGGGCTAGCGGGGATCATAGGGAGCAGTTCTTC	CASSLRASGDHREQFF
.	.	TRBV21-1	TRBJ1-2	TGTGCCAGCAGCAAAAAAGTAAGGAATCCTACCGCCTCAGAGTTAGCTAACTATGGCTACACCTTC	CASSKKVRNPTASELANYGYTF
.	.	TRBV7-9	TRBJ2-1	TGTGCCAGCAGCTCGGGGTGGGGTGAGCAGTTCTTC	CASSSGWGEQFF
TRBD1	.	TRBV5-8	TRBJ1-5	TGTGCCAGCAGCTTGGACCCGGGGACAGGGGGCGGTCAGCCCCAGCATTTT	CASSLDPGTGGGQPQHF
.	.	TRBV6-1	TRBJ1-5	TGTGCCAGCGAACAGGACAATCAGCCCCAGCATTTT	CASEQDNQPQHF
.	.	TRBV30	TRBJ2-5	TGTGCCTGGAGTCGGGGGGCCCAAGAGACCCAGTACTTC	CAWSRGAQETQYF
.	.	TRBV7-7	TRBJ1-1	TGTGCTAGCAGCTTGGTGCAGAACACTGAAGCTTTCTTT	CASSLVQNTEAFF
.	.	TRBV23-1	TRBJ2-3	TGCGCCAGCCGTGAGCAGGGGCAGCCGATTGGGACAGATACGCAGTATTTT	CASREQGQPIGTDTQYF
TRBD1	.	TRBV5-1	TRBJ1-5	TGCGCCAGCAGCCGCACCGGGACAGACAATCAGCCCCAGCATTTT	CASSRTGTDNQPQHF
TRBD1	.	TRBV5-1	TRBJ2-1	TGCGCCAGCAGCTTGATCCCGGGACAGGGAACCTATGAGCAGTTCTTC	CASSLIPGQGTYEQFF
TRBD1	.	TRBV5-1	TRBJ2-5	TGCGCCAGCAGCGGGGGACAGGGTAAAGAGACCCAGTACTTC	CASSGGQGKETQYF
.	.	TRBV6-4	TRBJ2-7	TGTGCCAGCGGGCCCCCCGGGTTCACCTACGAGCAGTACTTC	CASGPPGFTYEQYF
.	.	TRBV7-3	TRBJ2-3	TGTGCCAGCAGCTTAGGGGGGCCAGCAGATACGCAGTATTTT	CASSLGGPADTQYF
.	.	TRBV29-1	TRBJ2-1	TGCAGCGTTGTCGTCCAGCCTTACAATGAGCAGTTCTTC	CSVVVQPYNEQFF
TRBD2	.	TRBV4-2	TRBJ2-7	TGTGCCAGCAGCCAAGACATACTAGCGAAATTTTACGAGCAGTACTTC	CASSQDILAKFYEQYF
TRBD1	.	TRBV28	TRBJ1-2	TGTGCCAGCAGTACCCTCGGACAGGGGGGTCCTGGCTACACCTTC	CASSTLGQGGPGYTF
TRBD1	.	TRBV19	TRBJ1-5	TGTGCCAGTAGCGGGGGACAGTTACATCAGCCCCAGCATTTT	CASSGGQLHQPQHF
.	.	TRBV18	TRBJ2-3	TGTGCCAGCTCACCTCGGCAGATAAGCACAGATACGCAGTATTTT	CASSPRQISTDTQYF
TRBD2	.	TRBV15	TRBJ2-3	TGTGCCACCAGCACTGGACTAGCGGGAGTTACAGATACGCAGTATTTT	CATSTGLAGVTDTQYF
TRBD1	.	TRBV11-1	TRBJ2-7	TGTGCCAGCAGCGTAGGACAGGTCTCCTACGAGCAGTACTTC	CASSVGQVSYEQYF
.	.	TRBV4-2	TRBJ2-6	TGTGCCAGCAGCCAAGATGCCCCCTCTGGGGCCAACGTCCTGACTTTC	CASSQDAPSGANVLTF
.	.	TRBV10-2	TRBJ2-7	TGCGCCAGCAGTGAGATCACGGGGAGCTCCTACGAGCAGTACTTC	CASSEITGSSYEQYF
.	.	TRBV7-9	TRBJ2-2	TGTGCCACCTCGCCGTCCCCCAACACCGGGGAGCTGTTTTTT	CATSPSPNTGELFF
TRBD1	.	TRBV5-4	TRBJ1-2	TGTGCCAGCAGTGATACAGGGGTATATGGCTACACCTTC	CASSDTGVYGYTF
.	.	TRBV19	TRBJ2-1	TGCGCCAGTAGTATCGAGTCTGGGGGGGGCGGCTACAATGAGCAGTTCTTC	CASSIESGGGGYNEQFF
TRBD2	.	TRBV9	TRBJ2-3	TGTGCCAGCAGCGCTCACTCGGGACTAGCGATTACAGATACGCAGTATTTT	CASSAHSGLAITDTQYF
TRBD1	.	TRBV19	TRBJ1-1	TGTGCCAGTAGTCCCGGGACAGCGAACACTGAAGCTTTCTTT	CASSPGTANTEAFF
.	once	TRBV6-6	TRBJ2-7	TGTGCCAGCAGTTATGCAGGGGGGGGCTACGAGCAGTACTTC	CASSYAGGGYEQYF
.	.	TRBV28	TRBJ2-7	TGTGCCAGCAGTTTTAATAAAGCGCAGTACTTC	CASSFNKAQYF
.	.	TRBV14	TRBJ1-6	TGTGCCAGCAGCCGAGAGACGGGTAATTCACCCCTCCACTTT	CASSRETGNSPLHF
.	.	TRBV2	TRBJ2-2	TGTGCCAGCAGTGTAGTGGATTATTCCACCGGGGAGCTGTTTTTT	CASSVVDYSTGELFF
.	.	TRBV5-5	TRBJ1-5	TGTGCCAGCAGCCCGGATTATAGCAATCAGCCCCAGCATTTT	CASSPDYSNQPQHF
.	.	TRBV4-3	TRBJ1-1	TGCGCCAGCAGCCGAACAGGGTGGGACGAAGCTTTCTTT	CASSRTGWDEAFF
.	.	TRBV7-9	TRBJ1-4	TGTGCCAGCAGCTTAAGCAGAAATGAAAAACTGTTTTTT	CASSLSRNEKLFF